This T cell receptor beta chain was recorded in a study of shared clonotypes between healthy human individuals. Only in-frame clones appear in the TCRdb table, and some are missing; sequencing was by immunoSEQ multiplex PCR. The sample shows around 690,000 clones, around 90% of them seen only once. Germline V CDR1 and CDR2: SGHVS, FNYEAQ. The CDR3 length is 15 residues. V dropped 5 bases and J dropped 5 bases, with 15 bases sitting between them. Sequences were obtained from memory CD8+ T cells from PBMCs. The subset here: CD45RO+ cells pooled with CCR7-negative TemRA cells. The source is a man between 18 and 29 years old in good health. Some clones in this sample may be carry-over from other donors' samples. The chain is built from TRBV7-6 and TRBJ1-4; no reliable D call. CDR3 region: CASSPGPDWNEKLFF. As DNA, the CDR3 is TGTGCCAGCAGCCCCGGACCTGACTGGAATGAAAAACTGTTTTTT.